The present T cell receptor (beta chain) was sequenced within a study of T cell repertoires in cytomegalovirus infection. Across the study: Public TCR beta signatures marked donors with CMV infection and the matching HLA.

TCRdb passed the reads through MiXCR, listing each CDR3 protein once. The data hold under 850,000 distinct CDR3 sequences, with 30% to 35% observed a single time. Only a few counts were recorded for this clonotype. Its antigen is unidentified. The V end lost 4 bases, the J end lost 6 bases, and 26 bases lay between the germline ends. The CDR3 length is 17 residues. CDR1 is DFQATT, CDR2 SNEGSKA, per germline (reference sequence). This sequence joins TRBV20-1 and TRBJ2-3; D possibly corresponds to TRBD2 (6 bases). The clonotype comes from a human donor in good health (CMV status not recorded). Some clones in this sample may be carry-over from other donors' samples. Sample: cultured PBMCs, taken from culture after CMV antigen stimulation. CDR3: CSAITFGRRAVMDTQYF. The CDR3, as DNA: TGCAGTGCTATAACATTTGGGAGGAGAGCTGTTATGGATACGCAGTATTTT.